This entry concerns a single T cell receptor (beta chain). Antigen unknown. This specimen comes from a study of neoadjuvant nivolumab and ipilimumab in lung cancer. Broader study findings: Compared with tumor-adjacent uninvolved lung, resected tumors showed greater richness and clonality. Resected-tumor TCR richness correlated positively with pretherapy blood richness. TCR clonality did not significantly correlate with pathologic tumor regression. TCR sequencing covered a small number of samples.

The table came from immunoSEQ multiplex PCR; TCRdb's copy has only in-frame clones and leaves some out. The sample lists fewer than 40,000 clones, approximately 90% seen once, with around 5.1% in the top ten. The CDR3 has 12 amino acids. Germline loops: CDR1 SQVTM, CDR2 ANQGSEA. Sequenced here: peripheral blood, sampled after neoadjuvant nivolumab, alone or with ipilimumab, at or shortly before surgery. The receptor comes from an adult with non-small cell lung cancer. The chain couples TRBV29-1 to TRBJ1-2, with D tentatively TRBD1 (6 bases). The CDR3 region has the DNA TGCACCTTCGAGGGGGGGAACTATGGCTACACCTTC. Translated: CTFEGGNYGYTF.